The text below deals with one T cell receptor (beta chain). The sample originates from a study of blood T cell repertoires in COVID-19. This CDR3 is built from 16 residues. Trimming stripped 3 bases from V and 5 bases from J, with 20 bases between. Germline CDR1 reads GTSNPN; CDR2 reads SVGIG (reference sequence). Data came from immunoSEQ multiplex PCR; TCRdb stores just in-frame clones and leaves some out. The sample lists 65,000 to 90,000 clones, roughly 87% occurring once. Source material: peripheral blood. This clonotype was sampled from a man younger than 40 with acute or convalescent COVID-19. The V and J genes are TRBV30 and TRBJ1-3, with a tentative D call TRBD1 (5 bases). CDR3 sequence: CAWSETDNRKRNTIYF. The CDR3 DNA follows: TGTGCCTGGAGCGAAACGGACAATAGGAAGAGAAACACCATATATTTT. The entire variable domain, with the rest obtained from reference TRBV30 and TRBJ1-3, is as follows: SQTIHQWPATLVQPVGSPLSLECTVEGTSNPNLYWYRQAAGRGLQLLFYSVGIGQISSEVPQNLSASRPQDRQFILSSKKLLLSDSGFYLCAWSETDNRKRNTIYFGEGSWLTVV.